The T cell receptor (beta chain) under discussion was sequenced for a study of control samples from healthy donors and cancer patients. Germline loops: CDR1 LGHDT, CDR2 YNNKEL (reference sequence). The CDR3 loop spans 19 amino acids. V gave up 0 bases and J gave up 0 bases, with 18 bases separating them. Some clones are missing from TCRdb's copy, which holds only in-frame ones; the method was immunoSEQ multiplex PCR. The sample has about 170,000 clones, almost 90% seen once. This clonotype originated in a woman aged 30 to 39 in good health. The specimen was blood. This chain links TRBV3-1 (or the pseudogene TRBV3-2) with TRBJ1-5; tentative D call: TRBD1 (5 bases). DNA of the CDR3: TGTGCCAGCAGCCAAGATGGGCCAGGGAGGGGCTATAGCAATCAGCCCCAGCATTTT. This encodes CASSQDGPGRGYSNQPQHF.